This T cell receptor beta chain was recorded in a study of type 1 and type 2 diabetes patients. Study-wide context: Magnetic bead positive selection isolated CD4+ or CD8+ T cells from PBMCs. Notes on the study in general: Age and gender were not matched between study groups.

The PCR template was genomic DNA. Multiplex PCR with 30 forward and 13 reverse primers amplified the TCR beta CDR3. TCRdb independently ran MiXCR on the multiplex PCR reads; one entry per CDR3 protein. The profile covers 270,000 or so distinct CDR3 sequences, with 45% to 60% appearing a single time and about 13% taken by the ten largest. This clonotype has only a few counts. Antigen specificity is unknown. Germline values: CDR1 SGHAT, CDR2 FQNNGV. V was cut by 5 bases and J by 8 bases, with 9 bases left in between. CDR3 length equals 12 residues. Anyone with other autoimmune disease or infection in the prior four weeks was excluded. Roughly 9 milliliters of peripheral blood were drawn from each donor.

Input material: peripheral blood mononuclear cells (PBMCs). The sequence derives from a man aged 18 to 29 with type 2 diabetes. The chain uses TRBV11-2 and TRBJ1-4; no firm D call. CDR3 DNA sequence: TGTGCCAGCAGCATCGGTAGGGAAAAACTGTTTTTT. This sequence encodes CASSIGREKLFF.